The rows below give T cell receptor beta chains drawn from one sample of a study of response to subunit inactivated influenza vaccine. TCRdb used MiXCR to reprocess the RT-PCR reads, holding one entry per CDR3 protein. Counted here are 530,000 or so distinct CDR3 sequences, 12% to 15% occurring once; the ten biggest clones make up approximately 12%. Sequencing used PBMCs from blood, obtained 11 to 12 days after vaccination. The receptors here all came from a man aged 50 to 60 who received an inactivated influenza vaccine. Both conserved end residues are part of each CDR3.

j_gene: TRBJ1-3
v_gene: TRBV4-1
CDR3aa: CASSSDSGRSGNTIYF

j_gene: TRBJ1-5
v_gene: TRBV20-1
CDR3aa: CSAREAVKSSNQPQHF

j_gene: TRBJ1-4
v_gene: TRBV20-1
CDR3aa: CSASPTNRVEKLFF

j_gene: TRBJ2-7
v_gene: TRBV4-2
CDR3aa: CASSQDGGTTYEQYF

j_gene: TRBJ1-1
v_gene: TRBV7-2
CDR3aa: CASTLILDTEAFF

j_gene: TRBJ2-7
v_gene: TRBV6-1
CDR3aa: CASSENGASLYEQYF

j_gene: TRBJ2-2
v_gene: TRBV7-9
CDR3aa: CASSYRGDHTGELFF

j_gene: TRBJ2-1
v_gene: TRBV24-1
CDR3aa: CATSDLTGEQFF

j_gene: TRBJ2-7
v_gene: TRBV27
CDR3aa: CASSFLNSYEQYF

j_gene: TRBJ2-1
v_gene: TRBV4-2
CDR3aa: CASSQGEDLSYNEQFF

j_gene: TRBJ2-1
v_gene: TRBV9
CDR3aa: CASSVASSNEQFF

j_gene: TRBJ1-4
v_gene: TRBV6-1
CDR3aa: CASRTKRNEKLFF

j_gene: TRBJ1-4
v_gene: TRBV28
CDR3aa: CASSFFGQGNEKLFF

j_gene: TRBJ2-7
v_gene: TRBV20-1
CDR3aa: CSARDFKWTSSSYEQYF

j_gene: TRBJ1-1
v_gene: TRBV20-1
CDR3aa: CSPSGVGTEAFF

j_gene: TRBJ2-4
v_gene: TRBV12-3/TRBV12-4
CDR3aa: CASSDLAKNIQYF

j_gene: TRBJ1-1
v_gene: TRBV18
CDR3aa: CASSQGQGADKAFF

j_gene: TRBJ2-3
v_gene: TRBV9
CDR3aa: CASSALRTDTQYF

j_gene: TRBJ2-7
v_gene: TRBV3-1
CDR3aa: CASSYLSSYEQYF

j_gene: TRBJ2-1
v_gene: TRBV5-1
CDR3aa: CASSDRGRSYNEQFF

j_gene: TRBJ2-5
v_gene: TRBV15
CDR3aa: CATSRGEETQYF

j_gene: TRBJ2-5
v_gene: TRBV27
CDR3aa: CASSFLPLQGHQETQYF

j_gene: TRBJ1-4
v_gene: TRBV14
CDR3aa: CASSHRERVDKLFF

j_gene: TRBJ2-3
v_gene: TRBV7-2
CDR3aa: CASSATTDTQYF

j_gene: TRBJ2-2
v_gene: TRBV7-2
CDR3aa: CASRLAGTTYTGELFF

j_gene: TRBJ1-5
v_gene: TRBV27
CDR3aa: CASSFVSNQPQHF

j_gene: TRBJ2-7
v_gene: TRBV4-2
CDR3aa: CASSQVPAGGPYEQYF

j_gene: TRBJ2-5
v_gene: TRBV5-4
CDR3aa: CASSPLGREETQYF

j_gene: TRBJ2-7
v_gene: TRBV2
CDR3aa: CASIGGGEQYF

j_gene: TRBJ1-1
v_gene: TRBV6-1
CDR3aa: CASSPREIASAVTFF

j_gene: TRBJ2-2
v_gene: TRBV28
CDR3aa: CASSLPGQGLHTGELFF

j_gene: TRBJ2-1
v_gene: TRBV20-1
CDR3aa: CSASGGRTPYNEQFF

j_gene: TRBJ1-5
v_gene: TRBV5-5
CDR3aa: CASSQTGVLNQPQHF

j_gene: TRBJ2-1
v_gene: TRBV7-2
CDR3aa: CASSLARLAVDEQFF

j_gene: TRBJ2-2
v_gene: TRBV9
CDR3aa: CASSAGDRFTGELFF

j_gene: TRBJ2-4
v_gene: TRBV20-1
CDR3aa: CSASWAGGPNIQYF

j_gene: TRBJ2-3
v_gene: TRBV5-5
CDR3aa: CASSLVSAGRDTQYF

j_gene: TRBJ2-3
v_gene: TRBV29-1
CDR3aa: CSVASGMSDTQYF

j_gene: TRBJ1-1
v_gene: TRBV29-1
CDR3aa: CSVSYTGGFTEAFF

j_gene: TRBJ1-5
v_gene: TRBV19
CDR3aa: CATSGTGVGQPQHF

j_gene: TRBJ2-2
v_gene: TRBV5-5
CDR3aa: CASSFGQGVPAGELFF

j_gene: TRBJ1-2
v_gene: TRBV20-1
CDR3aa: CSARDGQSYGYTF

j_gene: TRBJ2-2
v_gene: TRBV12-3/TRBV12-4
CDR3aa: CASSLDLWGLTGELFF

j_gene: TRBJ1-1
v_gene: TRBV10-3
CDR3aa: CAITGQGKAEAFF

j_gene: TRBJ1-1
v_gene: TRBV7-9
CDR3aa: CASSLASGPEAFF

j_gene: TRBJ1-1
v_gene: TRBV7-2
CDR3aa: CASRRDRNMNTEAFF

j_gene: TRBJ2-2
v_gene: TRBV29-1
CDR3aa: CSARTGTGELFF

j_gene: TRBJ1-1
v_gene: TRBV25-1
CDR3aa: CASRETGTGGGTEAFF

j_gene: TRBJ2-7
v_gene: TRBV27
CDR3aa: CASSAGQGNAYEQYF

j_gene: TRBJ2-6
v_gene: TRBV4-2
CDR3aa: CASSQEWGPGANVLTF

j_gene: TRBJ1-5
v_gene: TRBV7-2
CDR3aa: CASSYRDNNQPQHF

j_gene: TRBJ1-1
v_gene: TRBV28
CDR3aa: CASSGTGFLMNTEAFF

j_gene: TRBJ2-7
v_gene: TRBV6-5
CDR3aa: CASSYSILGITYEQYF

j_gene: TRBJ1-6
v_gene: TRBV6-1
CDR3aa: CASRGGSSYNSPLHF

j_gene: TRBJ2-5
v_gene: TRBV2
CDR3aa: CASRKDRRGKETQYF

j_gene: TRBJ1-6
v_gene: TRBV4-2
CDR3aa: CASSQEGYNSPLHF

j_gene: TRBJ2-5
v_gene: TRBV6-2/TRBV6-3
CDR3aa: CASAREGTSWETQYF